A selection of T cell receptor beta chains follows, all from one sample in a study of cytomegalovirus exposure and HLA in healthy donors. Assay: immunoSEQ multiplex PCR; the TCRdb copy retains only in-frame clones and omits some. The sample contains approximately 150,000 clones, around 88% of which appear only once. Specimen: PBMCs. These receptors all come from a woman in her twenties or thirties in good health and CMV-seronegative. Each CDR3 is given with its conserved first and last residue. The order of the fields is clone size, V gene, J gene, D gene, CDR3 protein, CDR3 DNA. The D gene is left open where the match is weak. Clone size is stated in some rows and not others, as once, few, many or a class when expanded.

NA	TRBV28	TRBJ1-4	TRBD1	CASSSSGGPVGKLFF	TGTGCCAGCAGTTCATCAGGGGGGCCCGTTGGAAAACTGTTTTTT
NA	TRBV4-1	TRBJ2-7	TRBD2	CASSQGLARSYEQYF	TGCGCCAGCAGCCAGGGACTAGCGCGCTCCTACGAGCAGTACTTC
NA	TRBV7-2	TRBJ2-3	TRBD2	CASSLALAGPDTQYF	TGTGCCAGCAGCTTAGCCCTAGCGGGCCCGGATACGCAGTATTTT
NA	TRBV18	TRBJ2-7	TRBD1	CASSPTGGPYEQYF	TGTGCCAGCTCACCGACAGGGGGTCCCTACGAGCAGTACTTC
NA	TRBV11-2	TRBJ2-3	TRBD1	CASSLKWDRETDTQYF	TGTGCCAGCAGCTTAAAGTGGGACAGGGAGACAGATACGCAGTATTTT
NA	TRBV5-8	TRBJ2-7	NA	CASSPTRVGEQYF	TGTGCCAGCAGCCCTACGAGGGTGGGGGAGCAGTACTTC
NA	TRBV27	TRBJ1-4	TRBD1	CASGGQGANEKLFF	TGTGCCAGCGGAGGACAGGGGGCTAATGAAAAACTGTTTTTT
NA	TRBV1	TRBJ2-3	NA	CTSSHTTTSGGLQRGDTQYF	TGCACCAGCAGCCATACTACGACTAGCGGGGGCTTACAGAGGGGAGATACGCAGTATTTT
NA	TRBV4-1	TRBJ2-1	NA	CASSQEAGTSLSSYNEQFF	TGCGCCAGCAGCCAAGAGGCCGGGACTTCTTTGAGCTCCTACAATGAGCAGTTCTTC
NA	TRBV5-4	TRBJ1-1	NA	CASSQTRQNTEAFF	TGTGCCAGCAGCCAGACACGGCAGAACACTGAAGCTTTCTTT
NA	TRBV7-3	TRBJ1-1	TRBD1	CASSLSQGGWTEAFF	TGTGCCAGCAGCTTATCCCAGGGGGGATGGACTGAAGCTTTCTTT
NA	TRBV6-1	TRBJ1-1	NA	CAAHVKGSANTEAFF	TGTGCCGCACACGTTAAGGGGTCCGCGAACACTGAAGCTTTCTTT
NA	TRBV7-2	TRBJ2-7	NA	CASSLVGGYEQYF	TGTGCCAGCAGCTTAGTGGGAGGATACGAGCAGTACTTC
once	TRBV5-6	TRBJ2-6	NA	CASSLASSGANVLTF	TGTGCCAGCAGCTTGGCGTCGTCGGGGGCCAACGTCCTGACTTTC
once	TRBV6-5	TRBJ1-5	TRBD1	CASSSGDRFQPQHF	TGTGCCAGCAGTTCCGGGGACAGGTTTCAGCCCCAGCATTTT
NA	TRBV7-9	TRBJ2-7	TRBD2	CASSTGREQYF	TGTGCCAGCAGCACCGGGAGGGAGCAGTACTTC
NA	TRBV27	TRBJ1-2	NA	CASRLSAGLTYGYTF	TGTGCCAGCAGATTATCGGCGGGACTGACCTATGGCTACACCTTC
NA	TRBV4-1	TRBJ2-1	TRBD2	CASSHTSGSSYNEQFF	TGCGCCAGCAGCCATACTAGCGGCAGCTCCTACAATGAGCAGTTCTTC
NA	TRBV5-1	TRBJ1-2	NA	CAGSLALGGDGGYTF	TGCGCCGGCAGCTTGGCCCTGGGAGGGGATGGTGGCTACACCTTC
NA	TRBV7-2	TRBJ2-1	TRBD2	CASSLELASGWGWEQFF	TGTGCCAGCAGCTTAGAACTTGCTAGCGGATGGGGGTGGGAGCAGTTCTTC
NA	TRBV4-1	TRBJ1-1	NA	CASSQDRTVFNTEAFF	TGCGCCAGCAGCCAAGATCGGACAGTTTTCAACACTGAAGCTTTCTTT
NA	TRBV5-1	TRBJ1-3	NA	CASSLAGTHSGNTIYF	TGCGCCAGCAGCTTGGCCGGTACTCACTCTGGAAACACCATATATTTT
NA	TRBV18	TRBJ1-2	NA	CASSPSGGRHGYTF	TGTGCCAGCTCACCAAGCGGGGGGCGCCATGGCTACACCTTC
NA	TRBV10-1	TRBJ2-5	TRBD1	CASSEGTAKKETQYF	TGCGCCAGCAGTGAGGGGACAGCGAAAAAAGAGACCCAGTACTTC
NA	TRBV4-2	TRBJ2-1	TRBD1	CASSPGQGAYEQFF	TGTGCCAGTAGTCCGGGACAGGGGGCCTATGAGCAGTTCTTC
NA	TRBV6-6	TRBJ2-7	NA	CASSYGQSYEQYF	TGTGCCAGCAGTTACGGACAGTCCTACGAGCAGTACTTC
NA	TRBV18	TRBJ2-3	NA	CASSPIEGRSDTQYF	TGTGCCAGCTCACCTATCGAGGGGAGGTCAGATACGCAGTATTTT
NA	TRBV27	TRBJ1-5	NA	CASSGTPGQPQHF	TGTGCCAGCAGTGGAACGCCGGGTCAGCCCCAGCATTTT